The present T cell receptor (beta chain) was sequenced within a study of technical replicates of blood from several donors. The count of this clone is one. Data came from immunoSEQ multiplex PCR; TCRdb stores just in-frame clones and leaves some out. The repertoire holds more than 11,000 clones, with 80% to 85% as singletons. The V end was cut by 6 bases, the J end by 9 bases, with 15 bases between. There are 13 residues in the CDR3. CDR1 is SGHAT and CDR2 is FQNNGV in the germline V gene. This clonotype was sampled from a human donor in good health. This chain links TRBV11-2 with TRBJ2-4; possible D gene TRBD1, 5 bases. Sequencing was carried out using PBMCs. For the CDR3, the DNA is TGTGCCAGCAGTCAAAACGGGCAGGGCATTCAGTACTTC. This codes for CASSQNGQGIQYF.